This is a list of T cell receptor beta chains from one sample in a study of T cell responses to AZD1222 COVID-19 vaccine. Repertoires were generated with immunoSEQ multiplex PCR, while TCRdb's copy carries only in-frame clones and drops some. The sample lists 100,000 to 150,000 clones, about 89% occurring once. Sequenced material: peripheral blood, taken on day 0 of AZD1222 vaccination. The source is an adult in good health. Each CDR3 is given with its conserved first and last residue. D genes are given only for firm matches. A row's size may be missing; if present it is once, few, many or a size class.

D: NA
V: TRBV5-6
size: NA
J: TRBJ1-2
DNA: TGTGCCAGCAGCCGGAACGGATACTATGGCTACACCTTC
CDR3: CASSRNGYYGYTF

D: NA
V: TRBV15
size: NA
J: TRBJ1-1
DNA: TGTGCCACCAGCAGGGCCCCCACGGGGAGGTTCACTGAAGCTTTCTTT
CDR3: CATSRAPTGRFTEAFF

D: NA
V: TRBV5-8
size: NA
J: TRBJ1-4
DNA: TGTGCCAGCAGCTCTGGGACACTGCAAAAACTGTTTTTT
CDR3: CASSSGTLQKLFF

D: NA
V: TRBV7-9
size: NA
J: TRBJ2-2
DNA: TGTGCCAGCAGCTTCGAGGGTTACACCGGGGAGCTGTTTTTT
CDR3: CASSFEGYTGELFF

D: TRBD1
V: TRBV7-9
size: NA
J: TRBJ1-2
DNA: TGTGCCAGCAGCCCATTTGGGACAGAGAATTATGGCTACACCTTC
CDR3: CASSPFGTENYGYTF

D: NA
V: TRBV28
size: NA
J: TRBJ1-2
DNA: TGTGCCAGCAGTTTAATCAGAAATGGCTACACCTTC
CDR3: CASSLIRNGYTF

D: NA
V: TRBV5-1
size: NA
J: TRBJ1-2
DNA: TGCGCCAGCAGCTTGGGTGTCGGGACTAACTATGGCTACACCTTC
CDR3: CASSLGVGTNYGYTF

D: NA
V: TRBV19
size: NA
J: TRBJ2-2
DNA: TGTGCCAGCGACAGGCCCGGGGAGCTGTTTTTT
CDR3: CASDRPGELFF

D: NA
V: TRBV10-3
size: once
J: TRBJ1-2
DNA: TGTGCCATCAATTTCAGAGATGGCTACACCTTC
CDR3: CAINFRDGYTF

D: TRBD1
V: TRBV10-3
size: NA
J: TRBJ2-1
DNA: TGTGCATCAAATCTGGGACAGGGATTGTATGAGCAGTTCTTC
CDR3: CASNLGQGLYEQFF

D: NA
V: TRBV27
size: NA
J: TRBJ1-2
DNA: TGTGCCAGCAGTCCCCTGGCAGGCCAAGCTAACTATGGCTACACCTTC
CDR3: CASSPLAGQANYGYTF

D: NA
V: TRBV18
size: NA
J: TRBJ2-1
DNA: TGTGCCAGCTCACCACCGGGGTCCTACAATGAGCAGTTCTTC
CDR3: CASSPPGSYNEQFF

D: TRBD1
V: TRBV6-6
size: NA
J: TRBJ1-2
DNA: TGTGCCAGCAGACTAACGGACAGGGATAGTGGCTACACCTTC
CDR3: CASRLTDRDSGYTF

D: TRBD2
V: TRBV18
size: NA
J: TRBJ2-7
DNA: TGTGCCAGCTCACCACCTTCTAGCGGGGACTACGAGCAGTACTTC
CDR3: CASSPPSSGDYEQYF

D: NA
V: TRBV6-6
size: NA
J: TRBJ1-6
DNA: TGTGCCAGCAGTATCCAACAGGACCTGAAAGAGCCCCTCCACTTT
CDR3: CASSIQQDLKEPLHF

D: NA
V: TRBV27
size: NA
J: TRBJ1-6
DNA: TGTGCCAGCCAAAGAATTAGTGCAGGGACTTCACCCCTCCACTTT
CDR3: CASQRISAGTSPLHF

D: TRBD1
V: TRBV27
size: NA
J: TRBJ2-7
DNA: TGTGCCAGCAGTTTACCGGGACAGGGGTACGAGCAGTACTTC
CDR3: CASSLPGQGYEQYF

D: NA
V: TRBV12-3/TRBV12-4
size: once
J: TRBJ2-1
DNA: TGTGCCAGCAGTTTTCTAGCCAATGAGCAGTTCTTC
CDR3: CASSFLANEQFF

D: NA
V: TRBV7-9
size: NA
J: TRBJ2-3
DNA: TGTGCCAGCAGCTCCCCTCGGATGGGGGCAGATACGCAGTATTTT
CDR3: CASSSPRMGADTQYF

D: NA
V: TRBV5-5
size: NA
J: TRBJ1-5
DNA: TGTGCCAGCAGCTTCGGGAGGGGGACAAGCAATCAGCCCCAGCATTTT
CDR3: CASSFGRGTSNQPQHF

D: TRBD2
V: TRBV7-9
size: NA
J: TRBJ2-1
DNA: TGTGCCAGCAGCCGGAGCGGGGGCTCCTACAATGAGCAGTTCTTC
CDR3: CASSRSGGSYNEQFF

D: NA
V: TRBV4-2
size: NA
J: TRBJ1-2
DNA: TGTGCCAGCAGCCAAGATATCGGCCAGGGCTATGGCTACACCTTC
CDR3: CASSQDIGQGYGYTF

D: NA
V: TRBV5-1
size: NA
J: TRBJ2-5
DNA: TGCGCCAGCAGCTTGTCGACTAGAAAAGAGACCCAGTACTTC
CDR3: CASSLSTRKETQYF

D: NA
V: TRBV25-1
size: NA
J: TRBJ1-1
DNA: TGTGCCAGCAGTGAACAGGGATTAACTGAAGCTTTCTTT
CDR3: CASSEQGLTEAFF

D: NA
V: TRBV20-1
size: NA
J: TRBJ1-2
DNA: TGCAGTGCTAGTAACAGGGAAATCTATGGCTACACCTTC
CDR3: CSASNREIYGYTF

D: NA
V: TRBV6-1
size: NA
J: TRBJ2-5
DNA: TGTGCCAGCAGTGAAGGGTGGGGAGGGGGTCGAGAGACCCAGTACTTC
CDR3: CASSEGWGGGRETQYF

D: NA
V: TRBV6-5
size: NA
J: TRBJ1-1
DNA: TGTGCCAGCAGCCCGCGGACAGTTACCACTGAAGCTTTCTTT
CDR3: CASSPRTVTTEAFF

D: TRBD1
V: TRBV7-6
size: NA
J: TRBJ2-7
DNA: TGTGCCAGCTTCAGAGGCCCGGACAGGCCTAGGGGTAACTACGAGCAGTACTTC
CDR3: CASFRGPDRPRGNYEQYF

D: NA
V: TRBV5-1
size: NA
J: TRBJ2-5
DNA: TGCGCCAGCAGCTTGTACGTAGGGCAAGAGACCCAGTACTTC
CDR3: CASSLYVGQETQYF

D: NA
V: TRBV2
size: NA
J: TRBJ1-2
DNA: TGTGCCAGCATGCGTGACAGCGGCTATGGCTACACCTTC
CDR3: CASMRDSGYGYTF

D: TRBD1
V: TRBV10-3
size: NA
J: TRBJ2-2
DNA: TGTGCCATTTCAGAGGGGACAGGTGGGAACACCGGGGAGCTGTTTTTT
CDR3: CAISEGTGGNTGELFF

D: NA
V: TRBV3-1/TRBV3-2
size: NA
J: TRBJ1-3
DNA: TGTGCCAGCACGGGACGGGCCTCTGGAAACACCATATATTTT
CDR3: CASTGRASGNTIYF

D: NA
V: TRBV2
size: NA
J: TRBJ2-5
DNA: TGTGCCAGCAGTGCGGGGCAAGAGACCCAGTACTTC
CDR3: CASSAGQETQYF

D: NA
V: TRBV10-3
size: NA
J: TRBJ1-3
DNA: TGTGCCATCACCCCAGGGGCTGGAAACACCATATATTTT
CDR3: CAITPGAGNTIYF

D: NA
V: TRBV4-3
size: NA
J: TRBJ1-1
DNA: TGCGCCAGCAGCGGGAGTCCTATGATTGGTGAAGCTTTCTTT
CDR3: CASSGSPMIGEAFF

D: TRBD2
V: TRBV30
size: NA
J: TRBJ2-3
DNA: TGTGCCTGGCGGCATAGCGGGCCCTCGGGTACGCAGTATTTT
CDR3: CAWRHSGPSGTQYF

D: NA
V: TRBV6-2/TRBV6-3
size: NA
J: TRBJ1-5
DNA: TGTGCCAGCAGTTATTTGGATAGCAATCAGCCCCAGCATTTT
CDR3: CASSYLDSNQPQHF

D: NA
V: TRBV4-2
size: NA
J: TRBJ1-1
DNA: TGTGCCAGCAGCCAAGATCTGGGGGGGGACACTGAAGCTTTCTTT
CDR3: CASSQDLGGDTEAFF

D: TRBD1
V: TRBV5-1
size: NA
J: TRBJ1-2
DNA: TGCGCCAGCAGTTCCGGGACAGACTATGGCTACACCTTC
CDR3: CASSSGTDYGYTF

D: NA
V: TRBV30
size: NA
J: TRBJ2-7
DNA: TGTGCCTGGAGTGGGTGGTACGAGCAGTACTTC
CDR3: CAWSGWYEQYF

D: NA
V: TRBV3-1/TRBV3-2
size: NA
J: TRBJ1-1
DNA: TGTGCCAGCAGCCATCTGGGTGTGGGTACTGAAGCTTTCTTT
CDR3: CASSHLGVGTEAFF

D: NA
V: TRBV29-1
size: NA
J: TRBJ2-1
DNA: TGCAGCGTTGTAACCAGGGGCCTGGAAGGGGAGCAGTTCTTC
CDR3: CSVVTRGLEGEQFF

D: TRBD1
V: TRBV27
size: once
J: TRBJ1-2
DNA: TGTGCCAGCAGTGGAGGACAGGGTCGGGACTATGGCTACACCTTC
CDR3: CASSGGQGRDYGYTF

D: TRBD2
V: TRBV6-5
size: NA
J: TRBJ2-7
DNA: TGTGCCAGCACCCGGACTAGCGGGGTCGAGCAGTACTTC
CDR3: CASTRTSGVEQYF

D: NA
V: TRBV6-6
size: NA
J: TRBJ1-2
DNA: TGTGCCAGCAGTTACGAACTGAGAGGGAACTATGGCTACACCTTC
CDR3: CASSYELRGNYGYTF

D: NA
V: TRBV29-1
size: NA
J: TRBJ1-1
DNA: TGCAGTGCTACGGGGGGCAGGGGCCAAGCTCGCATGAACACTGAAGCTTTCTTT
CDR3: CSATGGRGQARMNTEAFF